One and the same sample provided the 31 T cell receptor beta chains below, sequenced in a study of cytomegalovirus exposure and HLA in healthy donors. Profiled with immunoSEQ multiplex PCR; TCRdb holds only in-frame clones, not every one. The sample lists roughly 280,000 clones, just over 85% occurring once. The sample consisted of PBMCs. Receptors originate from a woman aged 18-35 years in good health and CMV-seronegative.

V gene TRBV28 combines with J gene TRBJ1-4; the match to TRBD1 covers 7 bases. The CDR3 runs 15 residues. Germline CDR1 MDHEN, CDR2 SYDVKM. V trimming: 6 bases; J trimming: 5 bases; junction bases outside the gene matches: 9. Written as DNA, the CDR3 is TGTGCCAGCAGCCTCGGGACAGCCCGAAATGAAAAACTGTTTTTT. Translated: CASSLGTARNEKLFF. Complete variable domain (other parts from reference TRBV28 and TRBJ1-4): DVKVTQSSRYLVKRTGEKVFLECVQDMDHENMFWYRQDPGLGLRLIYFSYDVKMKEKGDIPEGYSVSREKKERFSLILESASTNQTSMYLCASSLGTARNEKLFFGSGTQLSVL.

V and J are TRBV4-2 and TRBJ1-5; the D gene is possibly TRBD1 (6 bases). The V and J ends lost 1 base and 3 bases respectively, with 16 bases between them. The CDR3 runs 17 residues. The germline CDR1 and CDR2 sequences are LGHNA and YNFKEQ. CDR3 in DNA: TGTGCCAGCAGCCAAGCCGGACAGCTCCTTATCAATCAGCCCCAGCATTTT. This encodes CASSQAGQLLINQPQHF.

The genes are TRBV5-1 and TRBJ2-5, with a tentative D call TRBD1 (6 bases). Trimming took 1 base from V and 5 from J, leaving 12 bases between them. The CDR3 sequence is 14 residues long. Germline V gene data show CDR1 as SGHRS and CDR2 as YFSETQ. The DNA for the CDR3 is TGCGCCAGCAGCTTGATGGGGGCCGAGGAGACCCAGTACTTC. It translates to CASSLMGAEETQYF.

This chain uses TRBV2 with TRBJ1-4; no reliable D call. The CDR3 length is 15 residues. Trimming shortened V by 2 bases and J by 0 bases, and 7 bases separated the two germline ends. CDR1 and CDR2 from the germline V gene are SNHLY and FYNNEI. CDR3 amino acids: CASSETAATNEKLFF. CDR3 coding DNA: TGTGCCAGCAGTGAAACCGCGGCAACTAATGAAAAACTGTTTTTT.

Only one count was recorded for this clone. This sequence joins TRBV7-9 and TRBJ2-1; D is perhaps TRBD2 (6 bases). Deletions cut 2 bases from V and 9 bases from J, with 17 bases between. Germline-derived CDR1 and CDR2 are SEHNR and FQNEAQ (reference sequence). CDR3 length: 15 residues. The CDR3, as DNA: TGTGCCAGCAGCTTACATGGGACTTCCCATAGTGAGCAGTTCTTC. The encoded protein is CASSLHGTSHSEQFF. The entire variable domain, with the rest obtained from reference TRBV7-9 and TRBJ2-1, is as follows: DTGVSQNPRHKITKRGQNVTFRCDPISEHNRLYWYRQTLGQGPEFLTYFQNEAQLEKSRLLSDRFSAERPKGSFSTLEIQRTEQGDSAMYLCASSLHGTSHSEQFFGPGTRLTVL.

The chain employs TRBV9 and TRBJ1-1; D is unclear. Germline V gene sequence: CDR1 SGDLS, CDR2 YYNGEE. This CDR3 is built from 13 residues. V shed 2 bases and J shed 0 bases, with 5 bases lying between them. Here the CDR3 reads CASSVSVNTEAFF. CDR3 coding DNA: TGTGCCAGCAGCGTTTCGGTGAACACTGAAGCTTTCTTT.

This chain connects TRBV15 to TRBJ1-5, with D perhaps matching TRBD1 (5 bases). The V and J ends lost 4 bases and 4 bases respectively, with 5 bases between them. The germline V gene has CDR1 LNHNV and CDR2 YYDKDF (reference sequence). The CDR3 totals 12 residues. CDR3 loop: CATSKGNQPQHF. The CDR3 DNA sequence: TGTGCCACCAGCAAGGGGAATCAGCCCCAGCATTTT.

CDR3 nucleotides: TGCGCCAGCAGCTTGGGTGCGGGAGCGACGGGAGAGACCCAGTACTTC. Its protein is CASSLGAGATGETQYF. The genes are TRBV5-1 and TRBJ2-5; 7 bases are shared with TRBD2. Trimming removed 0 bases from V and 4 bases from J; junction bases left unmatched: 9. Germline V gives CDR1 SGHRS, CDR2 YFSETQ. The CDR3 totals 16 residues.

This chain joins TRBV5-1 and TRBJ2-5, with D perhaps TRBD2 (5 bases). V was cut by 4 bases and J by 5 bases, with 18 bases left in between. CDR3 length: 15 residues. The germline V gene encodes CDR1 SGHRS and CDR2 YFSETQ. In DNA, the CDR3 is TGCGCCAGCAGCGAGACCGCCCGGGATGAGGAGACCCAGTACTTC. This translates into CASSETARDEETQYF.

This chain uses TRBV5-1 with TRBJ2-1; a possible D gene is TRBD1 (5 bases). Germline V CDR1 and CDR2: SGHRS, YFSETQ. Trimming removed 4 bases from V and 4 bases from J, with 15 bases in between. This CDR3 spans 15 amino acids. The CDR3 region has the DNA TGCGCCAGCAGCCCACTGGGGCTATCTTACAATGAGCAGTTCTTC. The encoded protein is CASSPLGLSYNEQFF.

The rearrangement links TRBV5-1 to TRBJ2-2; D ambiguous. The CDR3 consists of 15 residues. From germline, CDR1 is SGHRS and CDR2 YFSETQ. V lost 0 bases and J 3 bases, leaving 9 bases between the germline ends. CDR3: CASSLAGTHTGELFF. The CDR3 nucleotides read TGCGCCAGCAGCTTGGCTGGCACACACACCGGGGAGCTGTTTTTT.

The V and J genes are TRBV27 and TRBJ1-2; D possibly corresponds to TRBD1 (5 bases). The CDR3 sequence is 13 residues long. V was trimmed by 5 bases and J by 4 bases, leaving 11 bases between them. Germline assignment: CDR1 MNHEY and CDR2 SMNVEV (reference sequence). This CDR3 reads CASSIAGSYGYTF. The CDR3 coding sequence is TGTGCCAGCAGTATCGCAGGGTCCTATGGCTACACCTTC.

The V call is TRBV5-6, the J call TRBJ2-7; D possibly corresponds to TRBD1 (5 bases). The ends were cut back, 4 bases at V and 3 bases at J, with 17 bases in the middle. Germline CDR1 SGHDT, CDR2 YYEEEE. This CDR3 is built from 15 residues. The chain's CDR3 is CASSPQGAGNYEQYF. The CDR3 DNA sequence: TGTGCCAGCAGCCCCCAAGGGGCAGGGAACTACGAGCAGTACTTC.

V usage is TRBV27 and J usage is TRBJ1-6; 7 positions agree with TRBD1. This CDR3 spans 17 amino acids. The V and J ends lost 0 bases and 3 bases, in that order; junction bases with no gene match: 5. Germline CDR1 is MNHEY and CDR2 is SMNVEV (reference sequence). CDR3: CASSLSTGIDYNSPLHF. CDR3 sequence (DNA): TGTGCCAGCAGTTTATCGACAGGGATCGACTATAATTCACCCCTCCACTTT.

This sequence joins TRBV28 and TRBJ2-5; 10 nucleotides align to TRBD2. The CDR3 runs to 15 residues. After removal of 6 bases from V and 4 bases from J, the junction contained 8 bases not matched to a gene. CDR1 and CDR2 (germline): MDHEN, SYDVKM. This CDR3 is CASRSLAGVLETQYF. CDR3 bases: TGTGCCAGCAGGTCCCTAGCGGGGGTATTAGAGACCCAGTACTTC. Complete variable domain (other parts from reference TRBV28 and TRBJ2-5): DVKVTQSSRYLVKRTGEKVFLECVQDMDHENMFWYRQDPGLGLRLIYFSYDVKMKEKGDIPEGYSVSREKKERFSLILESASTNQTSMYLCASRSLAGVLETQYFGPGTRLLVL.

The J gene is TRBJ1-2, the V gene TRBV9, with D perhaps matching TRBD1 (6 bases). V was trimmed by 0 bases and J by 0 bases, leaving 9 bases between them. Germline values: CDR1 SGDLS, CDR2 YYNGEE. This CDR3 region has 15 residues. The CDR3 sequence is CASSVGGTPNYGYTF. DNA for the CDR3: TGTGCCAGCAGCGTAGGTGGGACACCTAACTATGGCTACACCTTC.

This clone was detected only a few times. The chain combines TRBV30 with TRBJ2-5, with 7 bases that match TRBD1. The CDR3 sequence is 13 residues long. V shed 1 base, J shed 2 bases, and the junction held 1 base outside the gene matches. CDR1 GTSNPN and CDR2 SVGIG come from the germline V gene (reference sequence). In nucleotides, the CDR3 is TGTGCCTGGAGTGCGGGACAGCAAGAGACCCAGTACTTC. This gives the protein CAWSAGQQETQYF.

The chain uses TRBV28 and TRBJ1-2; 11 nucleotides align to TRBD1. Germline values: CDR1 MDHEN, CDR2 SYDVKM. V shed 6 bases, J shed 0 bases, and the junction held 6 bases outside the gene matches. The length of the CDR3 is 16 residues. The CDR3 region has the DNA TGTGCCAGCAGCGGGACAGGGGGATTAGCTAACTATGGCTACACCTTC. This gives the protein CASSGTGGLANYGYTF.

The rearrangement links TRBV7-3 to TRBJ2-7; TRBD2 agrees at 8 bases. The CDR3 spans 15 residues. Trimming took 2 bases from V and 0 from J; bases not matched to a gene: 3. Germline V gene sequence: CDR1 SGHTA, CDR2 FQGTGA. CDR3 DNA: TGTGCCAGCAGCTTACTAGCGGGTAGCTCCTACGAGCAGTACTTC. The encoded protein is CASSLLAGSSYEQYF.

This rearrangement joins TRBV15 to TRBJ2-2; weak D call: TRBD2 (5 bases). Germline CDR1 and CDR2: LNHNV and YYDKDF (reference sequence). The CDR3 has 12 residues. Trimming pared 5 bases from V and 9 bases from J, leaving 10 bases between. This chain's CDR3 is CATSPDYWELFF. CDR3 bases: TGTGCCACCAGCCCTGACTACTGGGAGCTGTTTTTT.

The rearrangement uses TRBV28 and TRBJ1-4; TRBD1 might be the D (5 bases). CDR3 length: 15 amino acids. Germline CDR1 MDHEN, CDR2 SYDVKM. Trimming took off 6 bases at V and 0 bases at J, with 11 bases between the two ends. CDR3 sequence: CASRWGVATNEKLFF. DNA for the CDR3: TGTGCCAGCAGGTGGGGGGTCGCAACTAATGAAAAACTGTTTTTT.

This chain uses TRBV5-5 with TRBJ1-5; 7 nucleotides line up with TRBD1. Germline loops: CDR1 SGHKS, CDR2 YYEKEE (reference sequence). With 4 bases clipped from V and 2 bases from J, the junction kept 9 bases outside the gene matches. The CDR3 is made up of 16 amino acids. The CDR3 region is CASSPYTGEGNQPQHF. Here the CDR3 DNA reads TGTGCCAGCAGCCCGTACACAGGGGAAGGCAATCAGCCCCAGCATTTT.

The chain employs TRBV27 and TRBJ2-7, with D possibly TRBD2 on 7 matching bases. Per germline, CDR1 MNHEY and CDR2 SMNVEV (reference sequence). The CDR3 is 15 residues long. Trimming pared 5 bases from V and 2 bases from J, leaving 16 bases between. The CDR3 sequence is CASSQGGGPTYEQYF. Written as DNA, the CDR3 is TGTGCCAGCAGTCAAGGGGGGGGACCTACCTACGAGCAGTACTTC.

Details on this clone: Other DNA sequences in the sample encode the same CDR3. For the CDR3, the DNA is TGTGCCAGCTCACCACCGGGACAGGGGAACACTGAAGCTTTCTTT. Protein sequence: CASSPPGQGNTEAFF. The chain joins TRBV18 to TRBJ1-1; 9 positions match TRBD1. V lost 0 bases and J lost 1; bases outside the gene matches: 0. Germline CDR1 and CDR2: KGHSH and LQKENI. The CDR3 extends over 15 amino acids.

This sequence joins TRBV19 and TRBJ1-3; 10 nucleotides line up with TRBD1. This CDR3 has 16 amino acids. The junction had 7 bases not matched to a gene; V was cut back by 8 bases and J by 0 bases. CDR1 LNHDA and CDR2 SQIVND come from the germline V gene (reference sequence). The CDR3 region has the DNA TGTGCCAGTGGACCCGGGACAGGGGCCTCTGGAAACACCATATATTTT. It translates to CASGPGTGASGNTIYF.

The chain joins TRBV30 to TRBJ1-4; D gene uncertain. Germline V gene lookup returns CDR1 GTSNPN and CDR2 SVGIG (reference sequence). The ends were cut back, 5 bases at V and 2 bases at J, with 12 bases in the middle. This CDR3 contains 14 residues. This chain's CDR3 is CAWRLAVTNEKLFF. CDR3 nucleotide sequence: TGTGCCTGGCGCCTGGCAGTTACTAATGAAAAACTGTTTTTT.

The chain links TRBV5-6 to TRBJ2-7; 9 positions agree with TRBD1. V was clipped by 0 bases and J by 5 bases; unmatched bases: 3. This CDR3 is built from 14 residues. Germline V gives CDR1 SGHDT, CDR2 YYEEEE. This CDR3 is CASSLGDRVDEQYF. The DNA of the CDR3 is TGTGCCAGCAGCTTGGGGGACAGGGTCGACGAGCAGTACTTC. The full variable domain, rest sourced from reference TRBV5-6 and TRBJ2-7, is DAGVTQSPTHLIKTRGQQVTLRCSPKSGHDTVSWYQQALGQGPQFIFQYYEEEERQRGNFPDRFSGHQFPNYSSELNVNALLLGDSALYLCASSLGDRVDEQYFGPGTRLTVT.

The V gene is TRBV7-2, the J gene TRBJ1-2, with TRBD1 as a possible D gene (5 bases). Trimming cost V 7 bases and J 4 bases, with 19 bases left between them. Germline V lookup: CDR1 SGHTA, CDR2 FQGNSA. This CDR3 is built from 15 residues. The CDR3 reads CASNKGGDYIYGYTF. Written as DNA, the CDR3 is TGTGCCAGCAACAAGGGTGGGGACTATATCTATGGCTACACCTTC.

The V gene is TRBV9, the J gene TRBJ2-2; D is perhaps TRBD1 (6 bases). This CDR3 is 15 amino acids long. Per the germline V gene, CDR1 is SGDLS and CDR2 is YYNGEE. Trimming took 1 base from V and 3 from J, leaving 10 bases between them. CDR3 in DNA: TGTGCCAGCAGCGTAACAGGGCGAGACACCGGGGAGCTGTTTTTT. Translation: CASSVTGRDTGELFF. Based on the CDR3 plus reference TRBV9 and TRBJ2-2, the full variable domain is DSGVTQTPKHLITATGQRVTLRCSPRSGDLSVYWYQQSLDQGLQFLIQYYNGEERAKGNILERFSAQQFPDLHSELNLSSLELGDSALYFCASSVTGRDTGELFFGEGSRLTVL.

Here the CDR3 reads CASSLERGQTYEQYF. The CDR3 DNA follows: TGTGCCAGCAGCTTAGAGAGGGGACAGACCTACGAGCAGTACTTC. The rearrangement links TRBV7-9 to TRBJ2-7, with 7 bases fitting TRBD1. Losses at the gene ends were 1 base for V and 2 bases for J; bases not matched to a gene: 5. CDR3 length equals 15 residues. The germline CDR1 and CDR2 sequences are SEHNR and FQNEAQ (reference sequence).

This sequence joins TRBV27 and TRBJ1-2, with a possible D match to TRBD1 (5 bases). The CDR3 has 13 residues. Trimming left V 7 bases short and J 5 bases short, with 14 bases between. CDR1 MNHEY and CDR2 SMNVEV come from the germline V gene (reference sequence). DNA of the CDR3: TGTGCCAGCATGGGGCCGGCGCGGTATGGCTACACCTTC. Amino acids: CASMGPARYGYTF.